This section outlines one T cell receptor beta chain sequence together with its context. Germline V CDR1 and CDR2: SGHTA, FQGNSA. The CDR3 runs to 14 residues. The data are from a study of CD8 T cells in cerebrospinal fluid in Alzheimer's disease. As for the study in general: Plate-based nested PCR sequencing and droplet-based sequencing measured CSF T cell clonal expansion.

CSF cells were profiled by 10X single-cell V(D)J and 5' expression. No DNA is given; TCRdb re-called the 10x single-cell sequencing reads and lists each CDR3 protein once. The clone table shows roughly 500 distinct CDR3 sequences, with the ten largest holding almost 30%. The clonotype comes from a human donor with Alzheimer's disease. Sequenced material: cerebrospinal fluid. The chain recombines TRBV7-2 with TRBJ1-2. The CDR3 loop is CASSLGFTNYGYTF.